These T cell receptor beta chains were read from a single sample in a study of blood T cell repertoires in COVID-19. Clones were read by immunoSEQ multiplex PCR, and TCRdb kept only the in-frame ones, dropping some. The sample lists about 59,000 clones, around 92% occurring once. Sequenced: peripheral blood. Receptor source: a human donor in a cohort sampled during active COVID-19. CDR3s include the opening cysteine and the closing phenylalanine or tryptophan. Fields, in order: V gene, D gene, J gene, clone size, CDR3 DNA, CDR3 protein. D genes are given only for firm matches. Rows give clone size only sometimes, using once, few, many, or a class for an expanded clone.

v_gene: TRBV11-3
d_gene: .
j_gene: TRBJ2-1
abundance: once
CDR3nt: TGTGCCAGCAGCTTAGTCTCGGGAGCCTACAATGAGCAGTTCTTC
CDR3aa: CASSLVSGAYNEQFF

v_gene: TRBV6-5
d_gene: .
j_gene: TRBJ2-2
abundance: .
CDR3nt: TGTGCCAGCCAAGCGGTAGGCACCGGGGAGCTGTTTTTT
CDR3aa: CASQAVGTGELFF

v_gene: TRBV5-1
d_gene: TRBD1
j_gene: TRBJ1-4
abundance: .
CDR3nt: TGCGCCAGCAGCCCTACGACAGGGGCTAATGAAAAACTGTTTTTT
CDR3aa: CASSPTTGANEKLFF

v_gene: TRBV7-3
d_gene: .
j_gene: TRBJ1-1
abundance: .
CDR3nt: TGTGCCAGCAGCTTAGGCTCGGGAGGACAAGCTTTCTTT
CDR3aa: CASSLGSGGQAFF

v_gene: TRBV29-1
d_gene: TRBD1
j_gene: TRBJ1-1
abundance: .
CDR3nt: TGCAGCGTTGGAATAGGGGGCTTCGATGGCACTGAAGCTTTCTTT
CDR3aa: CSVGIGGFDGTEAFF

v_gene: TRBV27
d_gene: .
j_gene: TRBJ1-2
abundance: once
CDR3nt: TGTGCCACCAGGGCGGGGGTTGGCTACACCTTC
CDR3aa: CATRAGVGYTF

v_gene: TRBV5-1
d_gene: TRBD2
j_gene: TRBJ2-5
abundance: once
CDR3nt: TGCGCCAGCAGCCCCCGTGGGGGGGAGGAGACCCAGTACTTC
CDR3aa: CASSPRGGEETQYF

v_gene: TRBV7-6
d_gene: TRBD1
j_gene: TRBJ1-1
abundance: .
CDR3nt: TGTGCCAGCAGCGGTATCCCCGGACAGGGAAACACTGAAGCTTTCTTT
CDR3aa: CASSGIPGQGNTEAFF

v_gene: TRBV7-2
d_gene: .
j_gene: TRBJ2-1
abundance: .
CDR3nt: TGTGCCAGCGGGCCCCAGGTGGGTACCTACAATGAGCAGTTCTTC
CDR3aa: CASGPQVGTYNEQFF

v_gene: TRBV25-1
d_gene: .
j_gene: TRBJ1-1
abundance: .
CDR3nt: TGTGCCAGCAGTGAAAACAGGGCCCCTGAAGCTTTCTTT
CDR3aa: CASSENRAPEAFF

v_gene: TRBV7-9
d_gene: TRBD1
j_gene: TRBJ1-2
abundance: .
CDR3nt: TGTGCCAGCAGCCGAACGGTTGGCCCGACAGGGTATGGCTACACCTTC
CDR3aa: CASSRTVGPTGYGYTF

v_gene: TRBV19
d_gene: TRBD1
j_gene: TRBJ2-7
abundance: .
CDR3nt: TGTGCCAGTAGTATAGGCGGGACAGGGGTTCAGGAGCAGTACTTC
CDR3aa: CASSIGGTGVQEQYF

v_gene: TRBV6-2/TRBV6-3
d_gene: .
j_gene: TRBJ1-5
abundance: .
CDR3nt: TGTGCCAGCAGTTCGTCGTATAGCAATCAGCCCCAGCATTTT
CDR3aa: CASSSSYSNQPQHF

v_gene: TRBV19
d_gene: .
j_gene: TRBJ1-1
abundance: .
CDR3nt: TGTGCCAGTAGTATACAGGCCATTAACACTGAAGCTTTCTTT
CDR3aa: CASSIQAINTEAFF

v_gene: TRBV11-2
d_gene: .
j_gene: TRBJ2-3
abundance: .
CDR3nt: TGTGCCAGCAGCTCCCCGGGACATAACACAGATACGCAGTATTTT
CDR3aa: CASSSPGHNTDTQYF

v_gene: TRBV11-2
d_gene: .
j_gene: TRBJ2-1
abundance: .
CDR3nt: TGTGCCAGCAGCTCTAGCCTCCTCTCCTACAATGAGCAGTTCTTC
CDR3aa: CASSSSLLSYNEQFF

v_gene: TRBV28
d_gene: .
j_gene: TRBJ1-3
abundance: .
CDR3nt: TGTGCCAGCCAGGATTGGGGGGGACCTTACTCTGGAAACACCATATATTTT
CDR3aa: CASQDWGGPYSGNTIYF

v_gene: TRBV7-3
d_gene: .
j_gene: TRBJ2-5
abundance: .
CDR3nt: TGTGCCAGCAGCCCCGGTTCTCAAGAGACCCAGTACTTC
CDR3aa: CASSPGSQETQYF

v_gene: TRBV25-1
d_gene: .
j_gene: TRBJ1-1
abundance: .
CDR3nt: TGTGCCAGCAGTGAATGGGGGCCCACTGAAGCTTTCTTT
CDR3aa: CASSEWGPTEAFF

v_gene: TRBV2
d_gene: TRBD2
j_gene: TRBJ2-1
abundance: .
CDR3nt: TGTGCCAGCAGTGAAGATTTGCTAGCGGGAGGCCCCGACCAGTACAATGAGCAGTTCTTC
CDR3aa: CASSEDLLAGGPDQYNEQFF

v_gene: TRBV6-5
d_gene: TRBD2
j_gene: TRBJ2-3
abundance: .
CDR3nt: TGTGCCAGCAGTTCCCCCAGCGGGGACAGCACAGATACGCAGTATTTT
CDR3aa: CASSSPSGDSTDTQYF

v_gene: TRBV30
d_gene: TRBD2
j_gene: TRBJ2-2
abundance: .
CDR3nt: TGTGCCTGGACCCCCGGGGGGTGGGGCATCGGGGAGCTGTTTTTT
CDR3aa: CAWTPGGWGIGELFF

v_gene: TRBV11-2
d_gene: .
j_gene: TRBJ1-5
abundance: .
CDR3nt: TGTGCCAGCAGCCCTACAGGGAGTCAGCCCCAGCATTTT
CDR3aa: CASSPTGSQPQHF

v_gene: TRBV19
d_gene: .
j_gene: TRBJ2-2
abundance: .
CDR3nt: TGTGCCAGTATAGGGGTGCCGGGCGGGGAGCTGTTTTTT
CDR3aa: CASIGVPGGELFF

v_gene: TRBV15
d_gene: TRBD1
j_gene: TRBJ2-2
abundance: .
CDR3nt: TGTGCCACCAGCAGGACAGGGGGTAGTTTTAGTTTTTCCGGGGAGCTGTTTTTT
CDR3aa: CATSRTGGSFSFSGELFF

v_gene: TRBV4-1
d_gene: TRBD2
j_gene: TRBJ2-3
abundance: .
CDR3nt: TGCGCCAGCAGCCAACACCTAGCGGGAGAGGCAGATACGCAGTATTTT
CDR3aa: CASSQHLAGEADTQYF

v_gene: TRBV7-9
d_gene: TRBD2
j_gene: TRBJ2-1
abundance: .
CDR3nt: TGTGCCAGCAGCTCGCCGCTACGGCGGGGGGGAATCGGTGAGCAGTTCTTC
CDR3aa: CASSSPLRRGGIGEQFF

v_gene: TRBV5-1
d_gene: TRBD1
j_gene: TRBJ1-2
abundance: .
CDR3nt: TGCGCCAGCAGCTTGATCGGACAGGGTGAGGGCTACACCTTC
CDR3aa: CASSLIGQGEGYTF

v_gene: TRBV9
d_gene: .
j_gene: TRBJ1-5
abundance: .
CDR3nt: TGTGCCAGCAGCGTAGGGCAAAATAGCAATCAGCCCCAGCATTTT
CDR3aa: CASSVGQNSNQPQHF

v_gene: TRBV7-3
d_gene: .
j_gene: TRBJ2-7
abundance: .
CDR3nt: TGTGCCAGCAGCCCACCAGGGGTCAGCGAGCAGTACTTC
CDR3aa: CASSPPGVSEQYF

v_gene: TRBV30
d_gene: TRBD1
j_gene: TRBJ2-1
abundance: .
CDR3nt: TGTGCCTCAGGACGGACAGGGAGCAATGAGCAGTTCTTC
CDR3aa: CASGRTGSNEQFF

v_gene: TRBV29-1
d_gene: .
j_gene: TRBJ1-1
abundance: .
CDR3nt: TGCAGCGTTGGGAGGGGGAACACTGAAGCTTTCTTT
CDR3aa: CSVGRGNTEAFF

v_gene: TRBV28
d_gene: .
j_gene: TRBJ1-2
abundance: .
CDR3nt: TGTGCCAGCAGTTCCGGGGGGGAGGGAACGGGCTACACCTTC
CDR3aa: CASSSGGEGTGYTF

v_gene: TRBV30
d_gene: TRBD1
j_gene: TRBJ2-4
abundance: .
CDR3nt: TGTGCCTGGAGTGCGACAGGGGGGAGCATTCAGTACTTC
CDR3aa: CAWSATGGSIQYF

v_gene: TRBV30
d_gene: .
j_gene: TRBJ1-5
abundance: .
CDR3nt: TGTGCTCTGGAGTGGCCGACAGTCAATCAGCCCCAGCATTTT
CDR3aa: CALEWPTVNQPQHF